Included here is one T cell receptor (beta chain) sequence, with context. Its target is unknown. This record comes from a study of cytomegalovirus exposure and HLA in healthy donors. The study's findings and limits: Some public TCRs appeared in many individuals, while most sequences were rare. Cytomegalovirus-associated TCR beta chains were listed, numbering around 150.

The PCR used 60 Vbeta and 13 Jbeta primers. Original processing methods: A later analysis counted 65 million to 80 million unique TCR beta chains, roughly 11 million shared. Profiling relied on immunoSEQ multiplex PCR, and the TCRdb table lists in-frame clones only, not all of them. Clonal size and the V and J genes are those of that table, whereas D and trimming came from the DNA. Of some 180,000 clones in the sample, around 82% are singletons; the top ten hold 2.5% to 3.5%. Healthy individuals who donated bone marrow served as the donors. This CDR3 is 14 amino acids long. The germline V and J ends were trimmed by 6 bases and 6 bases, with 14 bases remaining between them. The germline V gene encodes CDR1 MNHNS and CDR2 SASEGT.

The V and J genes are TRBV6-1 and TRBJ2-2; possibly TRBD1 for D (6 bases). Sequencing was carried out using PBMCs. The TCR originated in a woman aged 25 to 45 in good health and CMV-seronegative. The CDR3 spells CASRIRGYAGELFF. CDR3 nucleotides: TGTGCCAGCAGGATCAGGGGTTATGCCGGGGAGCTGTTTTTT.